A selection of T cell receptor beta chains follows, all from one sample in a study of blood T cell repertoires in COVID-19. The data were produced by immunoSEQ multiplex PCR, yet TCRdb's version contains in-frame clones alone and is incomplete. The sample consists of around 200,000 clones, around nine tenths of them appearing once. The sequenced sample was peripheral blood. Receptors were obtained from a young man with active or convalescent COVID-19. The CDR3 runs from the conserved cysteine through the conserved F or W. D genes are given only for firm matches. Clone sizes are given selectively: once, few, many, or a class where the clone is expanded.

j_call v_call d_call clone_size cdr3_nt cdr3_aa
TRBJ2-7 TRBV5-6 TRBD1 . TGTGCCAGCAGGCGACAGGGGGGTTCCTACGAGCAGTACTTC CASRRQGGSYEQYF
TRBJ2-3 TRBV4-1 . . TGCGCCAGCAGCCAATCCCTGTCAGATACGCAGTATTTT CASSQSLSDTQYF
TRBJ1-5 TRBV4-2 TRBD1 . TGTGCCAGCAGTCGGACAGGGGGTAGCAATCAGCCCCAGCATTTT CASSRTGGSNQPQHF
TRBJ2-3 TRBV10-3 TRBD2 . TGTGCCATCAGTGACCCTGGTAGGACTAGCCCATTGACAGATACGCAGTATTTT CAISDPGRTSPLTDTQYF
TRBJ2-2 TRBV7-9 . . TGTGCCAGCAGCCAGGGTGGCACCGGGGAGCTGTTTTTT CASSQGGTGELFF
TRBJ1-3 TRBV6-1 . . TGTGCCAGCAGTGAGGGCAGGGTAGGAAACACCATATATTTT CASSEGRVGNTIYF
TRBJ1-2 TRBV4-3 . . TGCGCCAGCAGCCAAGACTCAGCTAACTATGGCTACACCTTC CASSQDSANYGYTF
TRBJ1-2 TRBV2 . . TGTGCCAGCAGGCCGGGGGGCACCTATGGCTACACCTTC CASRPGGTYGYTF
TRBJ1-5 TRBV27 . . TGTGCCAGCAGTTCTCCGGGACTAGAACAGCCCCAGCATTTT CASSSPGLEQPQHF
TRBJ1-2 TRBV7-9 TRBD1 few TGTGCCAGCACCGTACCGGGACAGGGAAGGGGCTACACCTTC CASTVPGQGRGYTF
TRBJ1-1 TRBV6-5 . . TGTGCCATCACTCGGGGCGGGGACACTGAAGCTTTCTTT CAITRGGDTEAFF
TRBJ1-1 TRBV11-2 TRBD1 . TGTGCCAGCAGCTTAATGCAGGGGGCTCCGTATGAAGCTTTCTTT CASSLMQGAPYEAFF